This is a list of T cell receptor beta chains from one sample in a study of metastatic and nonmetastatic thyroid tumors. TCRdb re-called clones from the PCR reads using MiXCR. Of around 45,000 clones in the sample, around 3.1% were seen once. Material: blood. The origin of the receptors is a female donor with papillary thyroid cancer or a benign thyroid nodule (not recorded which). Some clones in this sample may be carry-over from other donors' samples. Each CDR3 is given with its conserved first and last residue. D genes are given only for firm matches. A clone size is listed for some rows: how often the clone was seen (once, few, many), or a class if it is expanded.

j_call	d_call	clone_size	v_call	cdr3_aa	cdr3_nt
TRBJ2-1	.	few	TRBV6-2/TRBV6-3	CASSQSSYNEQFF	TGTGCCAGCAGCCAGAGCTCCTACAATGAGCAGTTCTTC
TRBJ2-7	.	many	TRBV6-2/TRBV6-3	CASIRRKAYSYEQYF	TGTGCCAGCATCCGCCGAAAGGCGTACTCCTACGAGCAGTACTTC
TRBJ1-5	.	many	TRBV20-1	CSARQSYSNQPQHF	TGCAGTGCTAGACAGAGTTATAGCAATCAGCCCCAGCATTTT
TRBJ2-1	TRBD2	many	TRBV19	CASSMAGVRNEQFF	TGTGCCAGTAGTATGGCGGGAGTACGCAATGAGCAGTTCTTC
TRBJ2-3	.	many	TRBV24-1	CATSDRPTAPSTDTQYF	TGTGCCACCAGTGACCGCCCGACAGCGCCTAGCACAGATACGCAGTATTTT
TRBJ1-5	.	many	TRBV10-3	CAISDPGNQPQHF	TGTGCCATCAGTGACCCCGGTAATCAGCCCCAGCATTTT
TRBJ1-6	.	few	TRBV5-1	CASRSTGTYNSPLHF	TGCGCCAGCAGGTCAACAGGGACCTATAATTCACCCCTCCACTTT
TRBJ2-7	.	many	TRBV5-5	CASSFDGYEQYF	TGTGCCAGCAGCTTTGATGGCTACGAGCAGTACTTC
TRBJ2-2	.	.	TRBV25-1	CASSVDLGAAYTGELFF	TGTGCCAGCAGTGTCGATTTAGGCGCCGCGTACACCGGGGAGCTGTTTTTT
TRBJ2-5	.	.	TRBV12-3/TRBV12-4	CASILAGWVETQYF	.
TRBJ1-3	TRBD1	.	TRBV27	CASSPLAGTGAGNTIYF	TGTGCCAGCAGTCCCTTAGCCGGGACAGGGGCTGGAAACACCATATATTTT
TRBJ2-3	TRBD2	many	TRBV20-1	CSAPPTRLAGGPSTQYF	TGCAGTGCTCCCCCCACGCGACTAGCGGGAGGGCCCTCAACGCAGTATTTT
TRBJ2-1	TRBD2	many	TRBV20-1	CSAPDLSGSSSYNEQFF	TGCAGTGCTCCCGACCTTAGCGGGAGCAGCTCCTACAATGAGCAGTTCTTC
TRBJ1-5	TRBD1	many	TRBV19	CASSYGQGGGQPQHF	TGTGCCAGTAGTTACGGACAGGGGGGGGGGCAGCCCCAGCATTTT
TRBJ2-1	.	many	TRBV24-1	CATSERGTTYNEQFF	TGTGCCACCAGTGAACGTGGGACGACCTACAATGAGCAGTTCTTC
TRBJ2-2	.	.	TRBV30	CPWILNTGELFF	TGTCCCTGGATCCTGAACACCGGGGAGCTGTTTTTT
TRBJ1-5	TRBD1	few	TRBV15	CATSIFDRVGNQPQHF	TGTGCCACCAGCATCTTCGACAGGGTCGGCAATCAGCCCCAGCATTTT
TRBJ2-1	TRBD2	many	TRBV4-2	CASSQEISGRAYNEQFF	TGTGCCAGCAGCCAAGAGATTAGCGGGAGGGCCTACAATGAGCAGTTCTTC
TRBJ2-7	TRBD2	many	TRBV12-3/TRBV12-4	CASTLAGGIYEQYF	TGTGCCAGCACTCTAGCGGGTGGAATTTACGAGCAGTACTTC
TRBJ2-1	.	many	TRBV20-1	CSPGPSYNEQFF	TGCAGTCCAGGCCCCTCCTACAATGAGCAGTTCTTC
TRBJ2-7	TRBD2	.	TRBV12-5	CASGTPGLGDYEQYF	TGTGCTAGTGGTACGCCTGGACTAGGGGACTACGAGCAGTACTTC
TRBJ1-6	.	many	TRBV19	CASSSESNSPLHF	TGTGCCAGTAGTTCTGAATCGAATTCACCCCTCCACTTT
TRBJ2-5	.	many	TRBV20-1	CSANQRGGETQYF	TGCAGTGCTAACCAAAGGGGGGGAGAGACCCAGTACTTC
TRBJ2-7	TRBD2	.	TRBV6-2/TRBV6-3	CASSYSSGLAGGEQYF	TGTGCCAGCAGTTACTCTTCAGGACTAGCGGGTGGTGAGCAGTACTTC
TRBJ2-7	TRBD1	many	TRBV11-2	CASSWDRSSYEQYF	TGTGCCAGCAGCTGGGACAGAAGCTCCTACGAGCAGTACTTC
TRBJ2-1	TRBD1	few	TRBV6-5	CASSYRTGNNEQFF	TGTGCCAGCAGTTACCGGACAGGGAACAATGAGCAGTTCTTC
TRBJ2-3	TRBD2	few	TRBV20-1	CSAREPLAGPYTQYF	TGCAGTGCTAGAGAGCCCCTAGCGGGACCATATACGCAGTATTTT
TRBJ2-3	TRBD1	.	TRBV6-5	CASSYSIPGQGLLTDTQYF	TGTGCCAGCAGTTACTCGATCCCGGGACAGGGGCTTTTGACAGATACGCAGTATTTT
TRBJ2-4	.	many	TRBV7-9	CASSSARAAPENIQYF	TGTGCCAGCAGCTCGGCTAGAGCAGCCCCGGAGAACATTCAGTACTTC
TRBJ1-6	TRBD1	.	TRBV20-1	CSARAVEQGNSPLHF	TGCAGTGCTAGAGCCGTAGAACAGGGGAATTCACCCCTCCACTTT
TRBJ1-3	.	many	TRBV18	CASSPGADSGNTIYF	TGTGCCAGCTCACCAGGGGCCGACTCTGGAAACACCATATATTTT
TRBJ1-1	.	many	TRBV6-1	CASTELEFRDKIPEAFF	TGTGCCAGCACCGAATTGGAATTTCGGGATAAGATCCCTGAAGCTTTCTTT
TRBJ2-2	TRBD1	many	TRBV15	CATSRDKGAAGELFF	TGTGCCACCAGCAGAGACAAGGGGGCGGCCGGGGAGCTGTTTTTT
TRBJ2-7	.	many	TRBV6-1	CASSDLVEQYF	TGTGCCAGCAGTGACCTCGTCGAGCAGTACTTC
TRBJ1-4	TRBD1	many	TRBV7-6	CASSTGQKNEKLFF	TGTGCCAGCAGCACGGGACAGAAGAATGAAAAACTGTTTTTT
TRBJ1-3	.	.	TRBV11-2	CASSLLGSAGNTIYF	TGTGCCAGCAGCTTACTGGGCTCGGCTGGAAACACCATATATTTT
TRBJ1-5	.	many	TRBV5-5	CASSQLGWGDQPQHF	TGTGCCAGCAGCCAACTGGGGTGGGGAGATCAGCCCCAGCATTTT
TRBJ1-5	.	few	TRBV28	CASSQGWGNQPQHF	TGTGCCAGCAGCCAGGGATGGGGCAATCAGCCCCAGCATTTT
TRBJ2-1	.	many	TRBV30	CAWSKPGQRVYNEQFF	TGTGCCTGGAGTAAACCGGGACAGCGGGTTTATAATGAGCAGTTCTTC
TRBJ2-1	TRBD2	.	TRBV7-9	CASGRLAGNYNEQFF	TGTGCCAGCGGCCGGCTAGCGGGAAACTACAATGAGCAGTTCTTC
TRBJ2-7	TRBD1	many	TRBV2	CASSIYRGQYEQYF	TGTGCCAGCAGTATCTACAGGGGCCAGTACGAGCAGTACTTC
TRBJ1-5	TRBD1	few	TRBV6-1	CASSEDRVDQPQHF	TGTGCCAGCAGTGAGGACAGGGTCGATCAGCCCCAGCATTTT